The rows below give T cell receptor beta chains drawn from one sample of a study of CD8 T cells in ankylosing spondylitis. TCRdb passed the 5' RACE reads through MiXCR, listing each CDR3 protein once. Seen here are roughly 230,000 distinct CDR3 sequences, less than 9.5% observed once, and the top ten hold about 5%. The source material was blood, either unsorted or a sorted T cell fraction (not recorded which). The source is a female donor with ankylosing spondylitis or in good health (not recorded which). Each CDR3 is given with its conserved first and last residue.

j_gene,v_gene,CDR3aa
TRBJ2-7,TRBV20-1,CSARGGKHTYEQYF
TRBJ2-5,TRBV29-1,CSVDGGTGAQYF
TRBJ2-1,TRBV12-3/TRBV12-4,CASTSTSYNEQFF
TRBJ1-6,TRBV14,CASSQAPDYNSPLHF
TRBJ2-7,TRBV29-1,CSVVIGSYEQYF
TRBJ2-1,TRBV12-3/TRBV12-4,CASSFSGTSLGEQFF
TRBJ1-1,TRBV15,CATSEIGQAHTEAFF
TRBJ2-3,TRBV5-4,CASSLSGRASTDTQYF
TRBJ1-1,TRBV5-1,CASSLAERMNTEAFF
TRBJ2-7,TRBV12-3/TRBV12-4,CASSRRGWAYEQYF
TRBJ2-7,TRBV29-1,CSVEGGPAYEQYF
TRBJ1-1,TRBV7-9,CASSLRGRGPTEAFF
TRBJ2-5,TRBV7-2,CASSADGTSGRRQTQYF
TRBJ2-5,TRBV7-2,CASSDRITQYF
TRBJ2-5,TRBV9,CASSVGLREIRTETQYF
TRBJ2-1,TRBV29-1,CSVDQAGGNEQFF
TRBJ2-5,TRBV7-9,CASSLVLFQYF
TRBJ2-2,TRBV10-2,CASSESGLTGELFF